This T cell receptor (beta chain) was recovered during a study of blood T cells in healthy people across ages. Primers used in a second PCR of about 6 to 11 cycles were a sample-barcoded 5' primer and a J-beta primer mix. TCRdb re-analysed the 5' RACE reads in MiXCR, keeping a single row per CDR3 protein. This sample has 700,000 to 800,000 distinct CDR3 sequences; roughly 47% occur once, and the top ten carry approximately 22%. Germline V gene data show CDR1 as MNHNY and CDR2 as SVGAGI (reference sequence). The trim removed 4 bases at V and 8 bases at J, leaving 7 bases unmatched. The CDR3 covers 16 residues.

The chain couples TRBV6-6 to TRBJ2-1; 14 positions agree with TRBD2. The sequence was obtained from a woman aged 55-75 years in good health. The sequenced sample was blood. CDR3 residues: CASSFRLAGGPDEQFF. CDR3 nucleotides: TGTGCCAGCAGTTTCAGACTAGCGGGGGGGCCAGATGAGCAGTTCTTC.